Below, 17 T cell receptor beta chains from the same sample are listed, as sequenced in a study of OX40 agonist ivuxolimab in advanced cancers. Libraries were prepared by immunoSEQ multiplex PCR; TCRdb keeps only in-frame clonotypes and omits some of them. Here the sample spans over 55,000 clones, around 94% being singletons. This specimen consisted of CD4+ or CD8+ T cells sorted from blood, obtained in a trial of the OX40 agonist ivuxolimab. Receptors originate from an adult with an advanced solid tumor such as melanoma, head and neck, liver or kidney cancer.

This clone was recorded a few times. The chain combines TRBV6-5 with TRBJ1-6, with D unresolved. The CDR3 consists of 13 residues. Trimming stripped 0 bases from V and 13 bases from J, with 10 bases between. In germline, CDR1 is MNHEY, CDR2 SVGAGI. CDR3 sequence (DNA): TGTGCCAGCAGTTACTCCGGCGGAGCTCCCCTCCACTTT. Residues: CASSYSGGAPLHF.

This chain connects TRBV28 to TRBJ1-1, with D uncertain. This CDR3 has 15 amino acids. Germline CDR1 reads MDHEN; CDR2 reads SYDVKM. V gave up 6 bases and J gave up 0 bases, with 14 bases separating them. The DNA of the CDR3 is TGTGCCAGCAGAGTGGAGGTCTTCATGAACACTGAAGCTTTCTTT. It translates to CASRVEVFMNTEAFF.

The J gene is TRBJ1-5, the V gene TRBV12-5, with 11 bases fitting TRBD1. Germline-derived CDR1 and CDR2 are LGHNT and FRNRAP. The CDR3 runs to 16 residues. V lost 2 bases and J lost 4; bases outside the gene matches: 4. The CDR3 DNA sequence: TGTGCTAGTGGTTTGTCTGGGACAGGGGGAAATCAGCCCCAGCATTTT. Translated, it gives CASGLSGTGGNQPQHF.

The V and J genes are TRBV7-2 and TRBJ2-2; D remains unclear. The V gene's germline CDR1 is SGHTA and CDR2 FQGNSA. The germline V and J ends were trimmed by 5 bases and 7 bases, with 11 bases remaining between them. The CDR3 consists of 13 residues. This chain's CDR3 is CASSRKRDGELFF. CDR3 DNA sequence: TGTGCCAGCAGCCGAAAAAGAGACGGGGAGCTGTTTTTT.

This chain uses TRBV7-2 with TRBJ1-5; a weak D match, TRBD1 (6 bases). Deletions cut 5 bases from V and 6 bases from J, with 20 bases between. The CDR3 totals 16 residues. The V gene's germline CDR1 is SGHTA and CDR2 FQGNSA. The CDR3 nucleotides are TGTGCCAGCAGCCCGTACGGGGGCGCGTTGTCTCAGCCCCAGCATTTT. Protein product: CASSPYGGALSQPQHF. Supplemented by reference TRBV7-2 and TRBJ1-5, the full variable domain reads GAGVSQSPSNKVTEKGKDVELRCDPISGHTALYWYRQSLGQGLEFLIYFQGNSAPDKSGLPSDRFSAERTGGSVSTLTIQRTQQEDSAVYLCASSPYGGALSQPQHFGDGTRLSIL.

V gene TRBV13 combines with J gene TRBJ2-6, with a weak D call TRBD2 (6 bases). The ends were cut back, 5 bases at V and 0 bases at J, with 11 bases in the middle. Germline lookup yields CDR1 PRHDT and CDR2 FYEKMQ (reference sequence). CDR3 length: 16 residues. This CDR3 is CASSPGTFSGANVLTF. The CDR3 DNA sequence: TGTGCCAGCAGCCCCGGGACTTTCTCTGGGGCCAACGTCCTGACTTTC.

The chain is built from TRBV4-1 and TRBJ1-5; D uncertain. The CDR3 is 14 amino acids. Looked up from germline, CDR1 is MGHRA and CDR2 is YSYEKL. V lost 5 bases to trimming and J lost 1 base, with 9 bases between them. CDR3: CASSELGSNQPQHF. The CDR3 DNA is TGCGCCAGCAGCGAACTCGGAAGCAATCAGCCCCAGCATTTT.

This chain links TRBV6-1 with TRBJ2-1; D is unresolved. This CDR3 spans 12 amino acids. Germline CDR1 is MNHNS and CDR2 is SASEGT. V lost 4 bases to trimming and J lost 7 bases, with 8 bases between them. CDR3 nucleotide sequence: TGTGCCAGCAGTGTATGGGGTAATGAGCAGTTCTTC. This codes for CASSVWGNEQFF.

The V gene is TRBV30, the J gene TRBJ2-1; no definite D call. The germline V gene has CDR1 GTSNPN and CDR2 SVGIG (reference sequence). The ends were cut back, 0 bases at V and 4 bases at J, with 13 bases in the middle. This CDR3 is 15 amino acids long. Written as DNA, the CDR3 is TGTGCCTGGAGTGTACTGGGCTTGGATTACAATGAGCAGTTCTTC. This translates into CAWSVLGLDYNEQFF.

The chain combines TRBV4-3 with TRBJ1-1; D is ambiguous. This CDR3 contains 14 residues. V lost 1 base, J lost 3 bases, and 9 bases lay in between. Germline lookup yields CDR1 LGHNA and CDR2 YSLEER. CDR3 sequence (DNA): TGCGCCAGCAGCCAAGGGTTTCCGGACACTGAAGCTTTCTTT. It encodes CASSQGFPDTEAFF.

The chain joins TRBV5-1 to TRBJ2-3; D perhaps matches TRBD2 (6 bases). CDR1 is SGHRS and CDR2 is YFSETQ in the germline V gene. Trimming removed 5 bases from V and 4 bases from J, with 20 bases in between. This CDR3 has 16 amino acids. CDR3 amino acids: CASRAKGGQGPDTQYF. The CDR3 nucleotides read TGCGCCAGCAGGGCGAAGGGAGGCCAGGGTCCAGATACGCAGTATTTT.

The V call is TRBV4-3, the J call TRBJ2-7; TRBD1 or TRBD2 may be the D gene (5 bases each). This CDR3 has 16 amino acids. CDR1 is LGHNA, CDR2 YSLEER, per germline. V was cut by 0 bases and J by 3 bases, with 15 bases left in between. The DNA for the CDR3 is TGCGCCAGCAGCCAAGAAGCGGAACAGGCGGGCTACGAGCAGTACTTC. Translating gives CASSQEAEQAGYEQYF.

CDR3 loop: CASRRQGANQPQHF. The CDR3 DNA is TGCGCCAGCAGACGACAGGGGGCGAATCAGCCCCAGCATTTT. The chain employs TRBV10-2 and TRBJ1-5; 10 nucleotides agree with TRBD1. In germline, CDR1 is WSHSY, CDR2 SAAADI. V lost 6 bases and J lost 4; bases outside the gene matches: 3. The CDR3 extends over 14 amino acids.

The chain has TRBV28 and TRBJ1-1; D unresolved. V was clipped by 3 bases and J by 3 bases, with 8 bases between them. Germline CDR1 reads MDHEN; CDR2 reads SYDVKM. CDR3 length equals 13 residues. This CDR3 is CASSFMGYTEAFF. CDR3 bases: TGTGCCAGCAGTTTTATGGGATACACTGAAGCTTTCTTT.

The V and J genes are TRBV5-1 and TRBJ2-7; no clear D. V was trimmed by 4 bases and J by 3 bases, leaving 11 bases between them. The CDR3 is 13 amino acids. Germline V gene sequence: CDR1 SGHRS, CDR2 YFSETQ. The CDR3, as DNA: TGCGCCAGCAGCATCTCAGGCCACTACGAGCAGTACTTC. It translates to CASSISGHYEQYF.

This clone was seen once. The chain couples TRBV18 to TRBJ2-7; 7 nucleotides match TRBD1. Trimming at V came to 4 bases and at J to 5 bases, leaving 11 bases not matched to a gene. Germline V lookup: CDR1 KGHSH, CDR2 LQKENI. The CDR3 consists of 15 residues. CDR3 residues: CASSLVTGDLDEQYF. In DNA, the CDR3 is TGTGCCAGCTCACTTGTTACAGGGGACCTGGACGAGCAGTACTTC.

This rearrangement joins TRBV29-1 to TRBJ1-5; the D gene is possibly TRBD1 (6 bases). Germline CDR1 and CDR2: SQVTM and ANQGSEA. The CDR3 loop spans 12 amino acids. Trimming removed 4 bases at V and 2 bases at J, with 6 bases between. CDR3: CSVAGGNQPQHF. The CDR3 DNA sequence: TGCAGCGTTGCAGGGGGCAATCAGCCCCAGCATTTT.